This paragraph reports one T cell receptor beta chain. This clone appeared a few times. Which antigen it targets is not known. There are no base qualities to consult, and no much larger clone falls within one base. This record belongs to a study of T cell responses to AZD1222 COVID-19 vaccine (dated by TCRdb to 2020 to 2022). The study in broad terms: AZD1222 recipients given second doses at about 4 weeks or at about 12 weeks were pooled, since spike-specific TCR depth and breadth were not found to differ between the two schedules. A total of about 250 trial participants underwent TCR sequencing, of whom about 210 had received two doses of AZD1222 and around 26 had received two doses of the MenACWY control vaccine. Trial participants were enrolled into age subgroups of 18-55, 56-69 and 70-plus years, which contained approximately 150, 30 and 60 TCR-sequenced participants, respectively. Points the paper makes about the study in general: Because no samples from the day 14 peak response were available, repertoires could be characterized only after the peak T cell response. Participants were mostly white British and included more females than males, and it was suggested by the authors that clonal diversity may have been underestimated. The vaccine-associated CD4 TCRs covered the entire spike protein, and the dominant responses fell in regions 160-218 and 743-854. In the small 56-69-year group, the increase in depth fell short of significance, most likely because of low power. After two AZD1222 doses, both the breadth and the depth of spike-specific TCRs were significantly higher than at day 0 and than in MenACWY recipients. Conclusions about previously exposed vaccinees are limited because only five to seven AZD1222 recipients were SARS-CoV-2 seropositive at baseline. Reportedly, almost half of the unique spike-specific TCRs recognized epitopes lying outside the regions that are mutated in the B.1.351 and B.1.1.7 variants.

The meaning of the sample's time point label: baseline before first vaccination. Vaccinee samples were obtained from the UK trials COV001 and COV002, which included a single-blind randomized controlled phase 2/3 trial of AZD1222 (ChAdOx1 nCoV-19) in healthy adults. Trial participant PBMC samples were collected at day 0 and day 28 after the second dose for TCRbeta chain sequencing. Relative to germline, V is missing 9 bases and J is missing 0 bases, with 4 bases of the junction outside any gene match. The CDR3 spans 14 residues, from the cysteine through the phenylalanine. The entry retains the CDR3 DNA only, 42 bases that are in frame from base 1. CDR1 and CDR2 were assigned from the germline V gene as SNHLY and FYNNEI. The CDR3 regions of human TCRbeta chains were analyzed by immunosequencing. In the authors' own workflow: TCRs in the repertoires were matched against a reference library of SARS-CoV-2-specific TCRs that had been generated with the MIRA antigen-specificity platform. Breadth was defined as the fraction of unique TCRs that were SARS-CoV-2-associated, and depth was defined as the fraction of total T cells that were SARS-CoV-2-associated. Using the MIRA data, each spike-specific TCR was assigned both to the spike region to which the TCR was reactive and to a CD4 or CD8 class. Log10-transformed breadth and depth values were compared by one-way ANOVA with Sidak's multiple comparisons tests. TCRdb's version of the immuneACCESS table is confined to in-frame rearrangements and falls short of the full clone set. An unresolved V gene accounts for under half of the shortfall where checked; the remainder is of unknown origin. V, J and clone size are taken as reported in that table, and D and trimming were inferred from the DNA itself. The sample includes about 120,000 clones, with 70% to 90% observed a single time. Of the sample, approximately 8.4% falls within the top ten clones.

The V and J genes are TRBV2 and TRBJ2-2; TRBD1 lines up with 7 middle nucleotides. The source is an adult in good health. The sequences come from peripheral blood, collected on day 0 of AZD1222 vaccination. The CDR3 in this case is CASRDRANTGELFF. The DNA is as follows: TGTGCCAGTAGGGACAGAGCGAACACCGGGGAGCTGTTTTTT.